This T cell receptor (beta chain) was obtained from a study of response to subunit inactivated influenza vaccine. Whole-study results and caveats: Each seasonal influenza vaccination recruits few new T cells, the authors suggested.

CDR1 is MNHEY, CDR2 SVGAGI, per germline. V trimming: 0 bases; J trimming: 5 bases; junction bases outside the gene matches: 8. The CDR3 runs 17 residues. MiXCR, run by TCRdb on the RT-PCR reads, gives a single entry per CDR3 protein. This table has under 950,000 distinct CDR3 sequences, less than 25% appearing once. This clonotype was counted between two and nine times. Its antigen remains unidentified. V and J are TRBV6-5 and TRBJ2-1; 9 bases match TRBD2. Sample: PBMCs from blood, taken approximately 5 days after vaccination. This clonotype was sampled from a man over 45 who received an inactivated influenza vaccine. CDR3 residues: CASSYSSLASGNNEQFF. Written as DNA, the CDR3 is TGTGCCAGCAGTTACTCGAGTTTGGCTAGCGGGAACAATGAGCAGTTCTTC.